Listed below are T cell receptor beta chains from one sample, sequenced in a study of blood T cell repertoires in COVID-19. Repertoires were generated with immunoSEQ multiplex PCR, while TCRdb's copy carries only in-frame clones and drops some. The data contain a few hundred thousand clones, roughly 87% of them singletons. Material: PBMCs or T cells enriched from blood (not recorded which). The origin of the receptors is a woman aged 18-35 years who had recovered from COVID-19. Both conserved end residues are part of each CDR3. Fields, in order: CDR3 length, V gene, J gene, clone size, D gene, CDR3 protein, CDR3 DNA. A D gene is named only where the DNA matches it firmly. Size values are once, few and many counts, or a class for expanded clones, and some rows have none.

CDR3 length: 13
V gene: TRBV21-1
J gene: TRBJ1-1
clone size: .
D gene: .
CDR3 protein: CASTDRDLRFAFF
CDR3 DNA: TGTGCCAGCACCGACAGGGATCTTCGGTTCGCTTTCTTT

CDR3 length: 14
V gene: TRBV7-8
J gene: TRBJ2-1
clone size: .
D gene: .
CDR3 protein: CASSLDGPLDEQFF
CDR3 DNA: TGTGCCAGCAGCTTAGATGGGCCGCTGGATGAGCAGTTCTTC

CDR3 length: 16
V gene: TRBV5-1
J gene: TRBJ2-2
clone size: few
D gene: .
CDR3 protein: CASSLIGRILTGELFF
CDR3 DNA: TGCGCCAGCAGCTTGATAGGCAGGATCCTAACCGGGGAGCTGTTTTTT

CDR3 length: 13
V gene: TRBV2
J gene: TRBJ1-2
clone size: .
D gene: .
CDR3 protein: CASSGTGPRGYTF
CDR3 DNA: TGTGCCAGCAGTGGCACAGGGCCCCGGGGCTACACCTTC

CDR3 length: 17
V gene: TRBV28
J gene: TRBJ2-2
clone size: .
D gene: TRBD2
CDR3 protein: CASRTSASGGVTGELFF
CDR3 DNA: TGTGCCAGCAGGACCTCGGCTAGCGGGGGGGTGACCGGGGAGCTGTTTTTT

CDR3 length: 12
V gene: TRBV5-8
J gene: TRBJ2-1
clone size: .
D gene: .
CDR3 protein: CASSLDRNEQFF
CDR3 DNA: TGTGCCAGCAGCTTGGACAGGAATGAGCAGTTCTTC

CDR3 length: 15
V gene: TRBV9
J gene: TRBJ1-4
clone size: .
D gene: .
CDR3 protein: CASSAHREGNEKLFF
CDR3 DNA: TGTGCCAGCAGCGCCCATCGGGAGGGGAATGAAAAACTGTTTTTT

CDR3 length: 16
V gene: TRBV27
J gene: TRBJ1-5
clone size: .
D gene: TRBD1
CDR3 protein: CASSLGTAYSNQPQHF
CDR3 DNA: TGTGCCAGCAGTTTAGGGACAGCGTATAGCAATCAGCCCCAGCATTTT

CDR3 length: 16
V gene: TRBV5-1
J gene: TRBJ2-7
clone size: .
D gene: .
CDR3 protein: CASSPALAGLSYEQYF
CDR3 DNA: TGCGCCAGCAGCCCGGCGTTGGCGGGCCTCTCCTACGAGCAGTACTTC

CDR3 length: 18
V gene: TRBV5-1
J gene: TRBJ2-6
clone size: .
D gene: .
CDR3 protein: CASSLGPGAPSGANVLTF
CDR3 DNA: TGCGCCAGCAGCTTGGGTCCAGGGGCCCCCTCTGGGGCCAACGTCCTGACTTTC

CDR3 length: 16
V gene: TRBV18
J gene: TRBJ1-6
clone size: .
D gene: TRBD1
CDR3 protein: CASSPVTGTVNSPLHF
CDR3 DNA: TGTGCCAGCTCACCCGTGACAGGGACGGTCAATTCACCCCTCCACTTT

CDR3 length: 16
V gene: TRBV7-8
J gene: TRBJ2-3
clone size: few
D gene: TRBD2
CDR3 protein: CASSSVLAGVTDTQYF
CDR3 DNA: TGTGCCAGCAGCTCTGTACTAGCGGGGGTGACAGATACGCAGTATTTT

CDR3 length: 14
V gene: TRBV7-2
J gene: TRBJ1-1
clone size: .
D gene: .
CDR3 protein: CASSPGGPNTEAFF
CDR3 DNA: TGTGCCAGCAGCCCTGGAGGCCCGAACACTGAAGCTTTCTTT

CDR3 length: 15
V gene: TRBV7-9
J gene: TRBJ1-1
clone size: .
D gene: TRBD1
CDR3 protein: CASSLPTTGPPEAFF
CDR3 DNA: TGTGCCAGCAGCTTACCCACGACAGGGCCTCCAGAAGCTTTCTTT

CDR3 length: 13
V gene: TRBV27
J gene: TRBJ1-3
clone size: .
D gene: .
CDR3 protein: CASSASQGNTIYF
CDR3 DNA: TGTGCCAGCAGTGCGTCTCAAGGAAACACCATATATTTT

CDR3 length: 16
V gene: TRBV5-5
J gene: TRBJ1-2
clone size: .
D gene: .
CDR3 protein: CASSLVMTAETYGYTF
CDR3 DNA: TGTGCCAGCAGCTTGGTGATGACCGCGGAAACCTATGGCTACACCTTC

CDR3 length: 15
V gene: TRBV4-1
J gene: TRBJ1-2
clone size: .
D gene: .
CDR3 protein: CASSQGGRGAPAISF
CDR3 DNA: TGCGCCAGCAGCCAAGGGGGTCGGGGTGCCCCCGCGATTTCCTTC

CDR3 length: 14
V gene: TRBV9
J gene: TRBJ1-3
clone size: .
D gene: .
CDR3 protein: CASSVAGGRNTIYF
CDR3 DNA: TGTGCCAGCAGCGTAGCGGGAGGGAGGAACACCATATATTTT

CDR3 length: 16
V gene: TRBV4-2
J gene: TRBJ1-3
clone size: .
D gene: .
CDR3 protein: CASSQRFEGLGNTIYF
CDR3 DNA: TGTGCCAGCAGCCAACGCTTTGAGGGTTTAGGAAACACCATATATTTT

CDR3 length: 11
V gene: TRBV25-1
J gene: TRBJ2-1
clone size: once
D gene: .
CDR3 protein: CASREADEQFF
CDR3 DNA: TGTGCCAGCAGAGAAGCGGATGAGCAGTTCTTC

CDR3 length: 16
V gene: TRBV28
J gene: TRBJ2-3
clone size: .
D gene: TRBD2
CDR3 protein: CASSPGAAGGLDTQYF
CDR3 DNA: TGTGCCAGCAGCCCCGGGGCGGCGGGAGGGCTCGATACGCAGTATTTT

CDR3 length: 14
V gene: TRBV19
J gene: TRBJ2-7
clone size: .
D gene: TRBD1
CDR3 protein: CASSTGQFRNEQYF
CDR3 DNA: TGTGCCAGTAGTACGGGACAGTTTCGAAACGAGCAGTACTTC

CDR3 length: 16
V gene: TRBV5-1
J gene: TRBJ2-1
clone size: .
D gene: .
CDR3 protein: CASSLEGWASYNEQFF
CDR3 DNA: TGCGCCAGCAGCTTGGAGGGGTGGGCGTCCTACAATGAGCAGTTCTTC

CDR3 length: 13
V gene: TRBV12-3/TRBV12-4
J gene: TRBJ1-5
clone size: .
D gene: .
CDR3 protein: CATQEGSNQPQHF
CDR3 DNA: TGTGCCACCCAAGAGGGCAGCAATCAGCCCCAGCATTTT

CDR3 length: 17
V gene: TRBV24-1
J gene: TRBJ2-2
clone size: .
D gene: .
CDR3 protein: CATSDWDFARGGGELFF
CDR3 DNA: TGTGCCACCAGTGATTGGGACTTCGCGCGGGGCGGCGGGGAGCTGTTTTTT

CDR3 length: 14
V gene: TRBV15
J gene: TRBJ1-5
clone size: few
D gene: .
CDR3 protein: CATSRDRGYQPQHF
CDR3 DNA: TGTGCCACCAGCAGAGACAGGGGATATCAGCCCCAGCATTTT

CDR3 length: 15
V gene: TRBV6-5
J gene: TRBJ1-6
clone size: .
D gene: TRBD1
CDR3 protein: CASSSYRGENSPLHF
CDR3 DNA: TGTGCCAGCAGCTCCTACAGGGGGGAGAATTCACCCCTCCACTTT

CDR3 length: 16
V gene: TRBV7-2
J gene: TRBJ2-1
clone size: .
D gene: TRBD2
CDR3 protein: CASSLLGLAGGREQFF
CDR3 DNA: TGTGCCAGCAGCTTGCTCGGACTAGCGGGGGGGCGCGAGCAGTTCTTC

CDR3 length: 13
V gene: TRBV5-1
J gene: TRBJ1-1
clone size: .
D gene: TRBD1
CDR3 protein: CASQAQGATEAFF
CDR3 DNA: TGCGCCAGTCAGGCACAGGGGGCGACTGAAGCTTTCTTT

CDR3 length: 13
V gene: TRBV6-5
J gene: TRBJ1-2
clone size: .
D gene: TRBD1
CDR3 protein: CASRTGVWYGYTF
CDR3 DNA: TGTGCCAGCAGGACAGGGGTGTGGTATGGCTACACCTTC

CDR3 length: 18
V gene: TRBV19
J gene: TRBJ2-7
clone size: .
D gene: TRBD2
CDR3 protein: CASSKAGTSGTSSYEQYF
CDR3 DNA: TGTGCCAGTAGTAAAGCCGGGACTAGCGGCACAAGCTCCTACGAGCAGTACTTC

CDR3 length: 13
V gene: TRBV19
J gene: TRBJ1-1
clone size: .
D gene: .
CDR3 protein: CASREGLNTEAFF
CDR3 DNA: TGTGCCAGTCGGGAGGGATTGAACACTGAAGCTTTCTTT

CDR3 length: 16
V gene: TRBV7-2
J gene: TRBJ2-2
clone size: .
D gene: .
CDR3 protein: CASSPRAGMNTGELFF
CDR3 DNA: TGTGCCAGCAGCCCCCGGGCGGGGATGAACACCGGGGAGCTGTTTTTT

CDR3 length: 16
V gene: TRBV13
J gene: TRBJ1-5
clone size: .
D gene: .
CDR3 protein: CASSLRTAISNQPQHF
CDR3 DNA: TGTGCCAGCAGCTTACGCACAGCCATTAGCAATCAGCCCCAGCATTTT

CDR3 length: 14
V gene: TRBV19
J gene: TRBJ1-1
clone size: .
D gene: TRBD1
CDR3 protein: CASMPDRANTEAFF
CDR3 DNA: TGTGCCAGTATGCCAGACAGGGCGAACACTGAAGCTTTCTTT

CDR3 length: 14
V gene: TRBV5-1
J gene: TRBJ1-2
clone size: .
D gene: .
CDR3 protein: CASSSYGGSDGYTF
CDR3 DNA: TGCGCCAGCAGCTCATATGGAGGGTCCGATGGCTACACCTTC

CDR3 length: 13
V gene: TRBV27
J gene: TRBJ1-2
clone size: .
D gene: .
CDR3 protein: CASSLRGGYGYTF
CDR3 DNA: TGTGCCAGCAGTTTACGGGGGGGCTATGGCTACACCTTC

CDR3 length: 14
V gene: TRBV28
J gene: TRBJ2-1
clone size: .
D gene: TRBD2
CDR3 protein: CASRGNGGALEQFF
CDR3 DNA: TGTGCCAGCAGAGGGAACGGGGGGGCCCTTGAGCAGTTCTTC

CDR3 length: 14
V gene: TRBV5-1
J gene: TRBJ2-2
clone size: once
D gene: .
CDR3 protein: CASSLAATTGELFF
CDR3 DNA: TGCGCCAGCAGCTTGGCGGCGACAACCGGGGAGCTGTTTTTT

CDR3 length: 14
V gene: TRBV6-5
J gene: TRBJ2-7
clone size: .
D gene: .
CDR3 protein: CASSYFRGSYEQYF
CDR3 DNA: TGTGCCAGCAGTTACTTTCGGGGGTCCTACGAGCAGTACTTC

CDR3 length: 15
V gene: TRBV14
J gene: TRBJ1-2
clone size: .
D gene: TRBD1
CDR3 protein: CASSQGRQGGYGYTF
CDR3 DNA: TGTGCCAGCAGCCAAGGAAGACAGGGCGGCTATGGCTACACCTTC

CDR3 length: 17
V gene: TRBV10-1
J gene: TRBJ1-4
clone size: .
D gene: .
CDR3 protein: CASSKTDPGYHGEKLFF
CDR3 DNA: TGCGCCAGCAGTAAGACCGATCCAGGGTACCACGGTGAAAAACTGTTTTTT

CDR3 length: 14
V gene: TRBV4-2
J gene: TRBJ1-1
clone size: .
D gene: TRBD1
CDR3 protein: CASSSYWDRAEAFF
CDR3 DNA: TGTGCCAGCAGCTCATATTGGGACAGGGCTGAAGCTTTCTTT

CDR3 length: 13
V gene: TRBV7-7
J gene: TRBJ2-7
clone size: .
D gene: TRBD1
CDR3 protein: CASSRDRGNEQYF
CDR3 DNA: TGTGCCAGCAGCCGGGACAGGGGGAACGAGCAGTACTTC

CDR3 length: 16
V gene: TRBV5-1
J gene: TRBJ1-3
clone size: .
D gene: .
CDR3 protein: CASSLSAETSGNTIYF
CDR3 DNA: TGCGCCAGCAGCTTAAGCGCTGAAACCTCTGGAAACACCATATATTTT

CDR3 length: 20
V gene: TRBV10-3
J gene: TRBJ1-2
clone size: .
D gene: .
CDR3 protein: CAISARETDSDGALHYGYTF
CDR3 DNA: TGTGCCATCAGCGCTAGGGAGACGGACAGCGATGGGGCTTTACACTATGGCTACACCTTC

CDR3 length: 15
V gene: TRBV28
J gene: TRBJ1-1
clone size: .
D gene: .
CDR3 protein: CASSSPSTGDTEAFF
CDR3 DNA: TGTGCCAGCAGTTCGCCCTCTACGGGGGACACTGAAGCTTTCTTT

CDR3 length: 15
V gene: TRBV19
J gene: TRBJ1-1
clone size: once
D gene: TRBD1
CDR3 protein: CASSGRQGMNTEAFF
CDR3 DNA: TGTGCCAGTAGTGGGAGACAGGGGATGAACACTGAAGCTTTCTTT

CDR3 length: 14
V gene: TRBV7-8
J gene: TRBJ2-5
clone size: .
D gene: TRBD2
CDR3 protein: CASSQGRGGETQYF
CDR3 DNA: TGTGCCAGCAGCCAAGGCCGGGGGGGAGAGACCCAGTACTTC

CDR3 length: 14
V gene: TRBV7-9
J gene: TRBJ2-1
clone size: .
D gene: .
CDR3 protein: CASSFGGGGDEQFF
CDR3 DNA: TGTGCCAGCAGCTTTGGGGGAGGCGGGGATGAGCAGTTCTTC

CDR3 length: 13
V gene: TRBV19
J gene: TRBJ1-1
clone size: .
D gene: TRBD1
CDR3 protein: CASSWTGYTEAFF
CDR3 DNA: TGTGCCAGTAGCTGGACAGGTTACACTGAAGCTTTCTTT

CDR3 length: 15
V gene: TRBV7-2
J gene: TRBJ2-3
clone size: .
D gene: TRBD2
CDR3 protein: CASSLTSGNTDTQYF
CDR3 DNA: TGTGCCAGCAGCTTAACTAGCGGGAACACAGATACGCAGTATTTT

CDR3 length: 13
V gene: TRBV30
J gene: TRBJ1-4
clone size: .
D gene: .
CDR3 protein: CAWRGASFEKLFF
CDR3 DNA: TGTGCCTGGAGGGGGGCATCCTTTGAAAAACTGTTTTTT

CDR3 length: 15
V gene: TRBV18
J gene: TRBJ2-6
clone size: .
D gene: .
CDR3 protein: CASSPQTAGANVLTF
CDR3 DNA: TGTGCCAGCTCACCCCAGACAGCTGGGGCCAACGTCCTGACTTTC

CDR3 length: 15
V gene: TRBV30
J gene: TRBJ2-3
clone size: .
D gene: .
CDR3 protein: CAWEIQGGVTDTQYF
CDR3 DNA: TGTGCCTGGGAAATACAGGGGGGGGTAACAGATACGCAGTATTTT